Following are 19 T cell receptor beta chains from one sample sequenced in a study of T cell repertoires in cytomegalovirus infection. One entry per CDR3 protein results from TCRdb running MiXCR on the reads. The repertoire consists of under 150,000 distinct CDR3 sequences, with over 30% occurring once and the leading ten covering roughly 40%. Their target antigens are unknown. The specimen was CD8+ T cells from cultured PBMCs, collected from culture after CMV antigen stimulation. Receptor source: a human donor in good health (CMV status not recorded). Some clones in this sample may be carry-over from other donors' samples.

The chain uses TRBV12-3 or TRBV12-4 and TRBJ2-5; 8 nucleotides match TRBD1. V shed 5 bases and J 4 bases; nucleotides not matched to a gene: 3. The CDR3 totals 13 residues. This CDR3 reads CASSIDRGETQYF. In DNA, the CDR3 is TGTGCCAGCAGTATCGACAGGGGAGAGACCCAGTACTTC.

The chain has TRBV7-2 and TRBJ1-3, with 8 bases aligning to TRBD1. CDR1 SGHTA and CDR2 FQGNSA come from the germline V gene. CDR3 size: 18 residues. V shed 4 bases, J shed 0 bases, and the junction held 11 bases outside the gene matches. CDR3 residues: CASSSTGTGDHSGNTIYF. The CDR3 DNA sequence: TGTGCCAGCAGCTCCACCGGGACAGGTGATCACTCTGGAAACACCATATATTTT.

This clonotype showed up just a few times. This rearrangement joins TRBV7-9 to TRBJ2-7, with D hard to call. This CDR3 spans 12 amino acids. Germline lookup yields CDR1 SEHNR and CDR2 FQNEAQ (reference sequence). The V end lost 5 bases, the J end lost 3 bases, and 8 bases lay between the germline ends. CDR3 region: CASSPPLYEQYF. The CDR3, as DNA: TGTGCCAGCAGCCCCCCTCTCTACGAGCAGTACTTC.

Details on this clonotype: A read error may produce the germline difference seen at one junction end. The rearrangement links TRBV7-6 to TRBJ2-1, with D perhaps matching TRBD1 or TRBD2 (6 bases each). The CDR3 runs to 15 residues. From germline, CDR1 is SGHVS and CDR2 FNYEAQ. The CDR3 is CASSLGGGSYNEQFF. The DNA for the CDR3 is TGTGCCAGCAGTTTAGGGGGAGGCTCCTACAATGAGCAGTTCTTC. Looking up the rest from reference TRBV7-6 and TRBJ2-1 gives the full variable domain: GAGVSQSPRYKVTKRGQDVALRCDPISGHVSLYWYRQALGQGPEFLTYFNYEAQQDKSGLPNDRFSAERPEGSISTLTIQRTEQRDSAMYRCASSLGGGSYNEQFFGPGTRLTVL.

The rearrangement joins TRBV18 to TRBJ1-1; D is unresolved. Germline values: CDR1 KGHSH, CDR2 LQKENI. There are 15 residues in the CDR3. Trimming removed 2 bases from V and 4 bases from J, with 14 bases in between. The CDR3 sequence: CASSPSNGVGTEAFF. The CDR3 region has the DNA TGTGCCAGCTCACCATCGAACGGGGTAGGCACTGAAGCTTTCTTT.

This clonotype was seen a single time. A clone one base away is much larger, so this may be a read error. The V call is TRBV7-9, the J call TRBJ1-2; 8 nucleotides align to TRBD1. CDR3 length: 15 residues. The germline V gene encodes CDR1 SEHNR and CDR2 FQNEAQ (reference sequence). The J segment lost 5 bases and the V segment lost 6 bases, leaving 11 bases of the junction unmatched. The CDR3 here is CASRSSRGRLYGYTF. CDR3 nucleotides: TGTGCCAGCAGGTCGAGCAGGGGGCGACTTTATGGCTACACCTTC.

In DNA form, the CDR3 reads TGTGCCAGCAGTTATACAGGGGAAAGTCAGCCCCAGCATTTT. Protein: CASSYTGESQPQHF. The V and J genes are TRBV7-2 and TRBJ1-5; TRBD1 aligns across 7 bases. The CDR3 runs 14 residues. CDR1 SGHTA and CDR2 FQGNSA come from the germline V gene. V was clipped by 6 bases and J by 6 bases; unmatched bases: 8.

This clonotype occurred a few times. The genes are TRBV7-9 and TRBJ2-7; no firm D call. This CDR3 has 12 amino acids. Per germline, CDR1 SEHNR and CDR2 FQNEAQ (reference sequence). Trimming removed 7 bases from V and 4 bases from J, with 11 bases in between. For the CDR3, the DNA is TGTGCCAGCACTAACGGCCTTTACGAGCAGTACTTC. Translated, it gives CASTNGLYEQYF.

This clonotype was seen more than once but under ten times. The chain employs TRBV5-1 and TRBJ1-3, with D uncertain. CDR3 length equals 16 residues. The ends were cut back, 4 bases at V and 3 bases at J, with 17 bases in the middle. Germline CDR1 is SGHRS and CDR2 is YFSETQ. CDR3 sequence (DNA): TGCGCCAGCAGCCCACTGGTGTTGGCGGATGGAAACACCATATATTTT. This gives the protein CASSPLVLADGNTIYF.

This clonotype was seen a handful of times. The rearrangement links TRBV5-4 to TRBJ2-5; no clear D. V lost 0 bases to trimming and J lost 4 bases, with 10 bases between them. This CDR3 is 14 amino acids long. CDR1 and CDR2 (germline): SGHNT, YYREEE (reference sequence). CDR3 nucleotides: TGTGCCAGCAGCTTGGCGACCTTAGGAGAGACCCAGTACTTC. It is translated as CASSLATLGETQYF.

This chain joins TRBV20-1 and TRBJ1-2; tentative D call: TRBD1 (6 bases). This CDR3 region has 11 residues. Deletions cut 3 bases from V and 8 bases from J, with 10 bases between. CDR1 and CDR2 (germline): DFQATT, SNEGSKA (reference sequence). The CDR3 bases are TGCAGTGCTAGGACAGGCGAAGGCTACACCTTC. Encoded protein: CSARTGEGYTF.

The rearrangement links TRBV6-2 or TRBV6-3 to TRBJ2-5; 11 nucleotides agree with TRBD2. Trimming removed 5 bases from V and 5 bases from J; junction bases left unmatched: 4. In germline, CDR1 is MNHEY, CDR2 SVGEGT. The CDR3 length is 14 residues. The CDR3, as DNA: TGTGCCAGCAGTCCGACTAGCGGGAAGGAGACCCAGTACTTC. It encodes CASSPTSGKETQYF.

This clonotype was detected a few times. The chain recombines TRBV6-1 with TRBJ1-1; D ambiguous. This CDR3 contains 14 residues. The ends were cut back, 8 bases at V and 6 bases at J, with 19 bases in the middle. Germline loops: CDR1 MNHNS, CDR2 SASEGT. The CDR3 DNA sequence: TGTGCCAGCGGCATTGACGGGATATGGGCTGAAGCTTTCTTT. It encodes CASGIDGIWAEAFF.

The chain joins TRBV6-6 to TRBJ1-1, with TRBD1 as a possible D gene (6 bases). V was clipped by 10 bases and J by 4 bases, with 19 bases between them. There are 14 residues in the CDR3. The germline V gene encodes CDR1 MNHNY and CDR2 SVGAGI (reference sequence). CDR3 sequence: CAINSGGGGTEAFF. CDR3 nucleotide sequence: TGTGCCATCAACTCTGGGGGGGGCGGCACTGAAGCTTTCTTT.

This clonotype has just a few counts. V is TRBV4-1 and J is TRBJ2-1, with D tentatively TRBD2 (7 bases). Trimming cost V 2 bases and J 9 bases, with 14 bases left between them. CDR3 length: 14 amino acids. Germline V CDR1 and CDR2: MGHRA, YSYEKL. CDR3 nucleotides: TGCGCCAGCAGCCAAATGGGGGCTAGCGGTGAGCAGTTCTTC. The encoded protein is CASSQMGASGEQFF.

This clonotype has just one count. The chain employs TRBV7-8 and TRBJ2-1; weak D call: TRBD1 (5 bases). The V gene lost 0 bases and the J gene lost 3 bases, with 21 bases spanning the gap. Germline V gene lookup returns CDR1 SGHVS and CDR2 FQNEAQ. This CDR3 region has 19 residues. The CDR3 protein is CASSLAQGYSRSSYNEQFF. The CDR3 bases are TGTGCCAGCAGCTTAGCGCAGGGTTACTCCCGATCAAGCTACAATGAGCAGTTCTTC.

The CDR3 bases are TGTGCCAGCAGTTCTTCAGGGTTTTCCTACGAGCAGTACTTC. Amino acids: CASSSSGFSYEQYF. J is TRBJ2-7 and V is TRBV6-8, with a possible D match to TRBD1 (5 bases). CDR1 and CDR2 (germline): MNHGY, SAAAGT. V was pared by 4 bases and J by 1 base, with 11 bases between. The CDR3 sequence is 14 residues long.

The CDR3 sequence: CASSSYRDPYEQYF. The CDR3 DNA reads TGTGCCAGCAGCTCCTACAGGGACCCCTACGAGCAGTACTTC. The V and J genes are TRBV6-8 and TRBJ2-7, with a tentative D call TRBD1 (6 bases). The CDR3 runs 14 residues. Trimming removed 6 bases from V and 2 bases from J, with 14 bases in between. Germline CDR1 and CDR2: MNHGY and SAAAGT.

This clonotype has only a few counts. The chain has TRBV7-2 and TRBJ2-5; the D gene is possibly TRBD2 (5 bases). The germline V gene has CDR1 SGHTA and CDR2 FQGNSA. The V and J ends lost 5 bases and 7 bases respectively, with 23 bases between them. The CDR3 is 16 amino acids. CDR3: CASSLRRLAGSGTQYF. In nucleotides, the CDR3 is TGTGCCAGCAGCCTCCGCCGCCTAGCCGGATCGGGGACCCAGTACTTC.